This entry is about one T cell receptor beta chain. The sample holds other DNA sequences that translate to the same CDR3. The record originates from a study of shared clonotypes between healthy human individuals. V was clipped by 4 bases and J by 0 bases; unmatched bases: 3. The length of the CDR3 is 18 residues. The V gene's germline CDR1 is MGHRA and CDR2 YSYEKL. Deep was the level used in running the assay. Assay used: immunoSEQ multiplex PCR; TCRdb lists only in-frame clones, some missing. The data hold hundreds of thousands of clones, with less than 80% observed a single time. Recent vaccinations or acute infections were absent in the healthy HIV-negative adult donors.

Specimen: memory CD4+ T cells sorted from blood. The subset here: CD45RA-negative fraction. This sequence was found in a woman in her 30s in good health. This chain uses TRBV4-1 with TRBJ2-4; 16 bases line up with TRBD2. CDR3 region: CASSPGLAGGLAKNIQYF. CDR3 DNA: TGCGCCAGCAGCCCGGGACTAGCGGGAGGGCTAGCCAAAAACATTCAGTACTTC.